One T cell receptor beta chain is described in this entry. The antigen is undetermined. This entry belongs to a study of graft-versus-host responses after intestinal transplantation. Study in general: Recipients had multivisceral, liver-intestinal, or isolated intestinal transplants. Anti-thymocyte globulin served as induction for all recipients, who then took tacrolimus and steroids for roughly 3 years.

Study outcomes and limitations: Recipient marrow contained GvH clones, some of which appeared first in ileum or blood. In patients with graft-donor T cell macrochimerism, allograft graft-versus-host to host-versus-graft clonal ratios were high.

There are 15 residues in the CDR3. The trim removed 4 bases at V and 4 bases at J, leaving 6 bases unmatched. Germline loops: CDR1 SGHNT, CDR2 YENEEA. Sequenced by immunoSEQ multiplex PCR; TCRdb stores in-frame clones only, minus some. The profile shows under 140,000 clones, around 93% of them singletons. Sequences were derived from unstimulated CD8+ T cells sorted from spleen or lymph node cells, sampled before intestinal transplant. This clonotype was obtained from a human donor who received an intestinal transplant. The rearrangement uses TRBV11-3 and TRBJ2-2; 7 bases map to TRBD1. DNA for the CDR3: TGTGCCAGCAGCTCCGACAGGGAAGGCACCGGGGAGCTGTTTTTT. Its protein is CASSSDREGTGELFF.